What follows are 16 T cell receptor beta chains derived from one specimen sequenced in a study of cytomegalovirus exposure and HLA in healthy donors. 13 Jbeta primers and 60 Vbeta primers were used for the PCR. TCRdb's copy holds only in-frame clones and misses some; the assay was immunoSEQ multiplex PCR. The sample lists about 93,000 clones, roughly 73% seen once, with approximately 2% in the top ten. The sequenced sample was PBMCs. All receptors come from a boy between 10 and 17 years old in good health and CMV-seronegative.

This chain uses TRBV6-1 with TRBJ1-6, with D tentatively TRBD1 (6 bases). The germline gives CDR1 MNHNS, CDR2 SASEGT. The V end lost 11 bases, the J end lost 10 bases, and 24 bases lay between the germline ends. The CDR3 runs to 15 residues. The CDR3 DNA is TGTGCCGGCGGGTCGCCCGACAGGCTGGCCTCACCCCTCCACTTT. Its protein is CAGGSPDRLASPLHF.

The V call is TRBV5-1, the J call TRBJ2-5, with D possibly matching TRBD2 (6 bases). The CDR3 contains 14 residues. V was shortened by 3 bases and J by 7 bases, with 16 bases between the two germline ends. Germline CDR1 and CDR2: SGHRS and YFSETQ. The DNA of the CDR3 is TGCGCCAGCAGCTCTCCCGACCCCGGGAGGACCCAGTACTTC. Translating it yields CASSSPDPGRTQYF.

The CDR3 reads CASSGVRGSYEQYF. As DNA, the CDR3 is TGTGCCAGCAGCGGGGTCAGGGGTTCCTACGAGCAGTACTTC. The chain couples TRBV14 to TRBJ2-7, with D possibly TRBD1 on 6 matching bases. The CDR3 is 14 residues long. Trimming took off 5 bases at V and 1 base at J, with 12 bases between the two ends. Germline V gene lookup returns CDR1 SGHDN and CDR2 FVKESK.

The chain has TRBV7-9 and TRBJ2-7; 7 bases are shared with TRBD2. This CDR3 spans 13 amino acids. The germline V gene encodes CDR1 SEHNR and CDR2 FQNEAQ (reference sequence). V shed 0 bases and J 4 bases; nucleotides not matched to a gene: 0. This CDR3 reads CASSLAGGYEQYF. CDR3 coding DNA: TGTGCCAGCAGCTTAGCGGGAGGGTACGAGCAGTACTTC.

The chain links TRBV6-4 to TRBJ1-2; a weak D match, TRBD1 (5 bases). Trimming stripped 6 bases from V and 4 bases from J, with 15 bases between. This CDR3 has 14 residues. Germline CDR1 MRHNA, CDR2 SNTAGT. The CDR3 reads CASRENGRGYGYTF. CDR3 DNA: TGTGCCAGCAGGGAGAATGGGAGGGGCTATGGCTACACCTTC.

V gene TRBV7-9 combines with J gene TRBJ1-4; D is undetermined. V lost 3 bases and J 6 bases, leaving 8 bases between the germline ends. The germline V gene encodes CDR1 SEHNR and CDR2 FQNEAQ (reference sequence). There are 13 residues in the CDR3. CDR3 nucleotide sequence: TGTGCCAGCAGCTTGAGTCGGGATGAAAAACTGTTTTTT. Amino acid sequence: CASSLSRDEKLFF.

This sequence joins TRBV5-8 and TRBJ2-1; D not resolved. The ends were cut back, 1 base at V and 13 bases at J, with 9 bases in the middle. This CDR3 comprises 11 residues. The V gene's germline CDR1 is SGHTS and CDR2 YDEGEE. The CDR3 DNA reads TGTGCCAGCAGCTTGTACGAGCTTCAGTTCTTC. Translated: CASSLYELQFF.

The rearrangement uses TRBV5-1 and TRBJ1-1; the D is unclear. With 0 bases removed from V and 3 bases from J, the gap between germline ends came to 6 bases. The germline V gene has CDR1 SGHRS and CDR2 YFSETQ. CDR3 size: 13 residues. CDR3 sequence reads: CASSLESYTEAFF. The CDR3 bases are TGCGCCAGCAGCTTGGAATCGTACACTGAAGCTTTCTTT.

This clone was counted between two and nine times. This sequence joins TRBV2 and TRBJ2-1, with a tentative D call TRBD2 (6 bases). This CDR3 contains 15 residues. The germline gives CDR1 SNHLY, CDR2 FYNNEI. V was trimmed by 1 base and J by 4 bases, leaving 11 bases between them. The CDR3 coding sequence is TGTGCCAGCAGTGAAGGGAGGGGCGGATACAATGAGCAGTTCTTC. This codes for CASSEGRGGYNEQFF. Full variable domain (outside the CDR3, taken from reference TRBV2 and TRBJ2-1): EPEVTQTPSHQVTQMGQEVILRCVPISNHLYFYWYRQILGQKVEFLVSFYNNEISEKSEIFDDQFSVERPDGSNFTLKIRSTKLEDSAMYFCASSEGRGGYNEQFFGPGTRLTVL.

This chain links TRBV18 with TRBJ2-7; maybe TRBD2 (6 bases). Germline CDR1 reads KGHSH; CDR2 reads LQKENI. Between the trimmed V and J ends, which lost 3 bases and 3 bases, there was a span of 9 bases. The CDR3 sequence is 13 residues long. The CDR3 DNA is TGTGCCAGCTCACCTGGGCGGGACTACGAGCAGTACTTC. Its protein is CASSPGRDYEQYF.

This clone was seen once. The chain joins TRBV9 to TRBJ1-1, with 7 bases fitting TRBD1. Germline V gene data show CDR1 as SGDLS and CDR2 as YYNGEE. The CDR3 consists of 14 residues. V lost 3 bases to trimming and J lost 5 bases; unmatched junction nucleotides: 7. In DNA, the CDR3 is TGTGCCAGCAGCGAAGACGACAGGGCTACTGAAGCTTTCTTT. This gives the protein CASSEDDRATEAFF.

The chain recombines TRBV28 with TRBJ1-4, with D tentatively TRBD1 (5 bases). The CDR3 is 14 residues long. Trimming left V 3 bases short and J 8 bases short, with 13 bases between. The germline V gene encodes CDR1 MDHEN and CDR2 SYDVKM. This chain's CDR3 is CASSFLGGGEKLFF. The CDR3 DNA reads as TGTGCCAGCAGTTTTCTCGGGGGAGGGGAAAAACTGTTTTTT.

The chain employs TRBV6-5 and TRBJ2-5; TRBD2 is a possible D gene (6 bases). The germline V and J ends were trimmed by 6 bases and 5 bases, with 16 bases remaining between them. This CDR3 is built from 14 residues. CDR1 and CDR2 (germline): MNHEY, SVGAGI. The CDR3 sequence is CASSQWSGDETQYF. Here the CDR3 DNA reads TGTGCCAGCAGCCAGTGGTCGGGAGATGAGACCCAGTACTTC.

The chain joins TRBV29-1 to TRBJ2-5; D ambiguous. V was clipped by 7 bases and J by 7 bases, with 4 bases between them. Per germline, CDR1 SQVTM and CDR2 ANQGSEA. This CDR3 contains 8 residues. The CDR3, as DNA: TGCAGCGCAGGGACCCAGTACTTC. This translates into CSAGTQYF.

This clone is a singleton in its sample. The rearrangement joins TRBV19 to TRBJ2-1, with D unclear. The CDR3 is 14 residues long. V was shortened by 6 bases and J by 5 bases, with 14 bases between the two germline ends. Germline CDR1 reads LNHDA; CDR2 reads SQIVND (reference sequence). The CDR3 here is CASSMTQSDNEQFF. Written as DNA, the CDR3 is TGTGCCAGTAGCATGACCCAAAGCGACAATGAGCAGTTCTTC.

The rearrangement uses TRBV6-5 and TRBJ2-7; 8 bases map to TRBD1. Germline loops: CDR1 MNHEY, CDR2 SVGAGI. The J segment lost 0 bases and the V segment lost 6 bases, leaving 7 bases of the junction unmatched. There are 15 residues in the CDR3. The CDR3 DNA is TGTGCCAGCAGCCCCGACAGGGGCCGCTCCTACGAGCAGTACTTC. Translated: CASSPDRGRSYEQYF.